Following are 26 T cell receptor beta chains from one sample sequenced in a study of blood T cell repertoires in COVID-19. Clones were sequenced by immunoSEQ multiplex PCR, and TCRdb holds only the in-frame ones, with some missing. The sample records about 240,000 clones, about 81% being singletons. The sequenced material came from peripheral blood. These receptors were obtained from a woman aged 55 to 70 with active or convalescent COVID-19.

Here the CDR3 reads CASRMTGAARGYTF. The DNA of the CDR3 is TGTGCCAGCAGGATGACAGGGGCCGCCCGTGGCTACACCTTC. The rearrangement links TRBV6-5 to TRBJ1-2; 8 nucleotides match TRBD1. Germline CDR1 MNHEY, CDR2 SVGAGI. The J segment lost 7 bases and the V segment lost 6 bases, leaving 10 bases of the junction unmatched. The CDR3 contains 14 residues.

The rearrangement joins TRBV19 to TRBJ2-4; a weak D match, TRBD2 (5 bases). V lost 3 bases and J lost 0, with 18 bases in between. Germline CDR1 reads LNHDA; CDR2 reads SQIVND (reference sequence). The CDR3 consists of 18 residues. The CDR3 protein is CASSIGVSRDVAKNIQYF. The CDR3 bases are TGTGCCAGTAGTATCGGGGTCTCTCGGGATGTAGCCAAAAACATTCAGTACTTC. Supplemented by reference TRBV19 and TRBJ2-4, the full variable domain reads DGGITQSPKYLFRKEGQNVTLSCEQNLNHDAMYWYRQDPGQGLRLIYYSQIVNDFQKGDIAEGYSVSREKKESFPLTVTSAQKNPTAFYLCASSIGVSRDVAKNIQYFGAGTRLSVL.

Ten or more counts support this clone. The CDR3 nucleotides read TGTGCCAGCAGCCCGGGACAGGGCCTTTACGAGCAGTACTTC. This encodes CASSPGQGLYEQYF. The rearrangement joins TRBV9 to TRBJ2-7, with 9 nucleotides matching TRBD1. J lost 4 bases, V lost 4 bases, and 6 bases had no gene match. The length of the CDR3 is 14 residues. CDR1 and CDR2 (germline): SGDLS, YYNGEE. The full variable domain, completed using reference TRBV9 and TRBJ2-7, is DSGVTQTPKHLITATGQRVTLRCSPRSGDLSVYWYQQSLDQGLQFLIQYYNGEERAKGNILERFSAQQFPDLHSELNLSSLELGDSALYFCASSPGQGLYEQYFGPGTRLTVT.

The chain joins TRBV9 to TRBJ2-2; no clear D gene. Germline lookup yields CDR1 SGDLS and CDR2 YYNGEE. V lost 7 bases and J 2 bases, leaving 9 bases between the germline ends. This CDR3 contains 13 residues. CDR3 nucleotides: TGTGCCAGCGCAGGCACCAACACCGGGGAGCTGTTTTTT. This encodes CASAGTNTGELFF.

This chain links TRBV5-4 with TRBJ2-6, with D possibly matching TRBD2 (5 bases). The germline CDR1 and CDR2 sequences are SGHNT and YYREEE (reference sequence). The CDR3 has 20 residues. Trimming pared 1 base from V and 0 bases from J, leaving 20 bases between. The chain's CDR3 is CASSLKAGQVGGSGANVLTF. CDR3 coding DNA: TGTGCCAGCAGCTTGAAGGCAGGTCAGGTAGGAGGCTCTGGGGCCAACGTCCTGACTTTC.

This clone was seen a few times. V gene TRBV6-5 combines with J gene TRBJ1-6; TRBD1 might be the D (5 bases). The CDR3 extends over 15 amino acids. V was clipped by 5 bases and J by 8 bases, with 16 bases between them. Germline CDR1 and CDR2: MNHEY and SVGAGI. The CDR3 protein is CASSPTGGTDSPLHF. The DNA for the CDR3 is TGTGCCAGCAGTCCGACCGGAGGGACGGATTCACCCCTCCACTTT.

CDR3 protein: CASSSAPSGGNTGELFF. As DNA, the CDR3 is TGCGCCAGCAGCTCCGCCCCTAGCGGGGGGAACACCGGGGAGCTGTTTTTT. The J gene is TRBJ2-2, the V gene TRBV5-1, with 10 bases that match TRBD2. Germline assignment: CDR1 SGHRS and CDR2 YFSETQ. After removal of 3 bases from V and 1 base from J, the junction contained 6 bases not matched to a gene. The CDR3 length is 17 residues.

The J gene is TRBJ2-5, the V gene TRBV10-3; TRBD2 might be the D (6 bases). The V gene's germline CDR1 is ENHRY and CDR2 SYGVKD. The CDR3 covers 14 residues. V was clipped by 8 bases and J by 1 base, with 14 bases between them. CDR3 region: CAIGTLGGQETQYF. The CDR3 DNA follows: TGTGCCATCGGGACGTTGGGGGGCCAAGAGACCCAGTACTTC.

This rearrangement joins TRBV5-8 to TRBJ1-6; a possible D gene is TRBD1 (5 bases). This CDR3 is built from 20 residues. Trimming took off 4 bases at V and 7 bases at J, with 30 bases between the two ends. Germline CDR1 reads SGHTS; CDR2 reads YDEGEE. The CDR3 DNA reads as TGTGCCAGCAGCCGACCCGGGACTAGTTGGCCCGCGGGGTTAAATTCACCCCTCCACTTT. It codes for CASSRPGTSWPAGLNSPLHF.

The V call is TRBV2, the J call TRBJ1-2, with D unresolved. CDR1 SNHLY and CDR2 FYNNEI come from the germline V gene. Trimming removed 7 bases from V and 3 bases from J, with 18 bases in between. The CDR3 is 15 amino acids. The DNA of the CDR3 is TGTGCCAGCACCACAGACCGCCGCCGTGACTATGGCTACACCTTC. Translation: CASTTDRRRDYGYTF. Supplemented by reference TRBV2 and TRBJ1-2, the full variable domain reads EPEVTQTPSHQVTQMGQEVILRCVPISNHLYFYWYRQILGQKVEFLVSFYNNEISEKSEIFDDQFSVERPDGSNFTLKIRSTKLEDSAMYFCASTTDRRRDYGYTFGSGTRLTVV.

The J gene is TRBJ1-1, the V gene TRBV5-1; the match to TRBD1 covers 9 bases. CDR1 SGHRS and CDR2 YFSETQ come from the germline V gene. V trimming: 3 bases; J trimming: 6 bases; junction bases outside the gene matches: 6. The CDR3 runs 14 residues. The CDR3 coding sequence is TGCGCCAGCAGCTCTCAGACAGGGGGACCTGAAGCTTTCTTT. Translation: CASSSQTGGPEAFF.

The chain has TRBV2 and TRBJ1-6; no clear D. The CDR3 is 14 residues long. Trimming left V 6 bases short and J 0 bases short, with 6 bases between. Germline lookup yields CDR1 SNHLY and CDR2 FYNNEI. CDR3 protein: CASRPDSYNSPLHF. The DNA of the CDR3 is TGTGCCAGCAGGCCAGACTCCTATAATTCACCCCTCCACTTT.

The chain links TRBV12-3 or TRBV12-4 to TRBJ2-4; weak D call: TRBD2 (6 bases). The CDR3 extends over 13 amino acids. V lost 1 base and J 10 bases, leaving 11 bases between the germline ends. The CDR3 DNA reads TGTGCCAGCAGTTTAGGGCGACGGGGGATTCAGTACTTC. As protein: CASSLGRRGIQYF.

V is TRBV4-2 and J is TRBJ2-7; 8 bases match TRBD2. This CDR3 is 14 amino acids long. Unmatched junction bases numbered 3, after V lost 3 bases and J lost 2 bases. CDR1 is LGHNA and CDR2 is YNFKEQ in the germline V gene. In DNA, the CDR3 is TGTGCCAGCAGCCACGACGGGGGGGCCTACGAGCAGTACTTC. Residues: CASSHDGGAYEQYF.

The rearrangement joins TRBV19 to TRBJ1-2, with a possible D match to TRBD1 (5 bases). The V end was cut by 6 bases, the J end by 4 bases, with 6 bases between. The length of the CDR3 is 11 residues. The germline V gene encodes CDR1 LNHDA and CDR2 SQIVND (reference sequence). CDR3 nucleotides: TGTGCCAGTAGGACAGTCTATGGCTACACCTTC. Its protein is CASRTVYGYTF.

The chain couples TRBV10-3 to TRBJ1-2, with TRBD1 as a possible D gene (5 bases). Germline V gene data show CDR1 as ENHRY and CDR2 as SYGVKD. CDR3 length: 13 amino acids. V lost 4 bases, J lost 2 bases, and 8 bases lay in between. CDR3 amino acids: CAISVEGNYGYTF. The CDR3 bases are TGTGCCATCAGTGTGGAGGGGAACTATGGCTACACCTTC.

The genes are TRBV10-3 and TRBJ2-3; D perhaps matches TRBD1 (6 bases). The CDR3 loop spans 13 amino acids. V was cut by 10 bases and J by 5 bases, with 16 bases left in between. CDR1 ENHRY and CDR2 SYGVKD come from the germline V gene. CDR3: CATGTPQGDTQYF. CDR3 DNA: TGTGCCACCGGGACCCCACAGGGAGATACGCAGTATTTT.

This sequence joins TRBV3-1 (or the pseudogene TRBV3-2) and TRBJ2-7; 11 bases agree with TRBD2. In germline, CDR1 is LGHDT, CDR2 YNNKEL (reference sequence). The CDR3 has 14 residues. The ends lost 5 bases at V and 7 bases at J; junction bases unmatched: 7. The CDR3 spells CASSNSGGAGEQYF. For the CDR3, the DNA is TGTGCCAGCAGCAATAGCGGGGGGGCGGGTGAGCAGTACTTC.

The sample holds one count of this clone. J is TRBJ1-5 and V is TRBV9; D gene unclear. Trimming removed 0 bases from V and 9 bases from J, with 10 bases in between. The CDR3 is 13 amino acids. Looked up from germline, CDR1 is SGDLS and CDR2 is YYNGEE. CDR3: CASSVDIEGPQHF. In DNA, the CDR3 is TGTGCCAGCAGCGTAGACATTGAGGGGCCCCAGCATTTT. The full variable domain, in which reference TRBV9 and TRBJ1-5 provide the parts outside the CDR3, is DSGVTQTPKHLITATGQRVTLRCSPRSGDLSVYWYQQSLDQGLQFLIQYYNGEERAKGNILERFSAQQFPDLHSELNLSSLELGDSALYFCASSVDIEGPQHFGDGTRLSIL.

The chain couples TRBV28 to TRBJ1-4; weak D call: TRBD1 (6 bases). The CDR3 has 17 amino acids. Germline lookup yields CDR1 MDHEN and CDR2 SYDVKM. V gave up 4 bases and J gave up 5 bases, with 20 bases separating them. Here the CDR3 DNA reads TGTGCCAGCAGTTCCCCGGGGGGCGCCGCACGGAATGAAAAACTGTTTTTT. Protein product: CASSSPGGAARNEKLFF.

Remarks on this clone: One junction end disagrees with the germline gene, perhaps due to a read error. This chain connects TRBV10-3 to TRBJ1-2; 9 bases map to TRBD1. Germline-derived CDR1 and CDR2 are ENHRY and SYGVKD. There are 14 residues in the CDR3. CDR3 protein: CAIRDRGANYGYTF. CDR3 DNA sequence: TGTGCCATCCGTGACAGGGGGGCAAACTATGGCTACACCTTC.

V gene TRBV4-1 combines with J gene TRBJ2-7; 7 bases are a match to TRBD1. The junction had 11 bases not matched to a gene; V was cut back by 3 bases and J by 6 bases. Germline V gene lookup returns CDR1 MGHRA and CDR2 YSYEKL. This CDR3 comprises 15 residues. The CDR3 loop reads CASSQVNRGWGEQYF. CDR3 nucleotides: TGCGCCAGCAGCCAGGTGAACAGGGGTTGGGGCGAGCAGTACTTC.

This rearrangement joins TRBV4-1 to TRBJ2-3, with TRBD2 identical over 7 bases. After removal of 0 bases from V and 3 bases from J, the junction contained 9 bases not matched to a gene. The CDR3 runs 17 residues. The V gene's germline CDR1 is MGHRA and CDR2 YSYEKL. The CDR3 DNA follows: TGCGCCAGCAGCCAAGAAGGAGGAGTGGGAGGGACAGATACGCAGTATTTT. Amino acid sequence: CASSQEGGVGGTDTQYF.

This clone came up once. The rearrangement links TRBV27 to TRBJ2-3; 11 bases are a match to TRBD2. V trimming: 3 bases; J trimming: 3 bases; junction bases outside the gene matches: 2. The germline V gene has CDR1 MNHEY and CDR2 SMNVEV (reference sequence). The CDR3 totals 15 residues. CDR3 sequence: CASSLSSGGTDTQYF. CDR3 nucleotides: TGTGCCAGCAGTTTGTCTAGCGGGGGGACAGATACGCAGTATTTT.

This rearrangement joins TRBV2 to TRBJ2-2, with D possibly matching TRBD2 (5 bases). The CDR3 sequence is 16 residues long. Germline V gene sequence: CDR1 SNHLY, CDR2 FYNNEI. Trimming removed 0 bases from V and 7 bases from J, with 15 bases in between. CDR3 nucleotide sequence: TGTGCCAGCAGTGAAGCCCAGATGGGGAGCGGCGGGGAGCTGTTTTTT. It yields the protein CASSEAQMGSGGELFF.

This clone was seen a single time. The V and J genes are TRBV6-2 or TRBV6-3 and TRBJ2-7, with 8 bases lining up with TRBD1. The CDR3 sequence is 15 residues long. The trim removed 0 bases at V and 5 bases at J, leaving 6 bases unmatched. Germline CDR1 and CDR2: MNHEY and SVGEGT. The CDR3 region has the DNA TGTGCCAGCAGTTACTCAGCAGGGGGCCTCGACGAGCAGTACTTC. This translates into CASSYSAGGLDEQYF.